This is a list of T cell receptor beta chains from one sample in a study of blood T cell repertoires in COVID-19. Repertoires were generated with immunoSEQ multiplex PCR, while TCRdb's copy carries only in-frame clones and drops some. Of under 250,000 clones listed, 80% to 90% are singletons. Specimen: peripheral blood. The receptor source for this set is a man older than 75 with acute or convalescent COVID-19. Each CDR3 is given with its conserved first and last residue. D genes are given only for firm matches. Clone size is shown for a subset of rows, as once, few, many or a class of expanded clone.

>TRBV7-9|.|TRBJ2-5|TRBD2
CASTTGGVQGTQYF
TGTGCCAGCACCACGGGGGGGGTTCAAGGGACCCAGTACTTC
>TRBV19|.|TRBJ2-1|.
CASIGRVNEQFF
TGTGCCAGTATTGGCAGGGTCAATGAGCAGTTCTTC
>TRBV14|.|TRBJ2-3|TRBD2
CASSQDEAGGRDTQYF
TGTGCCAGCAGCCAAGATGAGGCGGGAGGGCGGGATACGCAGTATTTT
>TRBV10-3|.|TRBJ2-7|TRBD1
CATQGQVIYEQYF
TGTGCCACACAGGGACAGGTAATCTACGAGCAGTACTTC
>TRBV7-9|.|TRBJ2-5|TRBD1
CASSYRGTGSETQYF
TGTGCCAGCAGCTATAGGGGGACAGGGAGTGAGACCCAGTACTTC
>TRBV9|.|TRBJ2-2|TRBD1
CASSGPTGGANTGELFF
TGTGCCAGCAGCGGACCGACAGGGGGGGCGAACACCGGGGAGCTGTTTTTT
>TRBV7-9|.|TRBJ1-4|.
CASSFGRGGLNEKLFF
TGTGCCAGCAGCTTCGGAAGGGGGGGACTTAATGAAAAACTGTTTTTT
>TRBV2|.|TRBJ1-3|.
CASVLGAGNTIYF
TGTGCCAGCGTCCTCGGAGCTGGAAACACCATATATTTT
>TRBV5-1|.|TRBJ2-3|TRBD2
CASSPRTSGNTDTQYF
TGCGCCAGCAGCCCGCGGACTAGCGGAAACACAGATACGCAGTATTTT
>TRBV4-1|.|TRBJ2-7|TRBD1
CASSQELGQGITYEQYF
TGCGCCAGCAGCCAAGAACTGGGACAGGGGATTACCTACGAGCAGTACTTC
>TRBV7-9|.|TRBJ1-3|TRBD1
CASSTSGQGLSGNTIYF
TGTGCCAGCAGCACGTCGGGACAGGGTCTTTCTGGAAACACCATATATTTT
>TRBV2|.|TRBJ2-7|TRBD1
CASSSDRGRRYEQYF
TGTGCCAGCAGTTCGGACAGGGGAAGAAGATACGAGCAGTACTTC
>TRBV5-1|.|TRBJ1-3|.
CASSLDGGGNTIYF
TGCGCCAGCAGCCTCGACGGGGGAGGAAACACCATATATTTT
>TRBV6-5|.|TRBJ2-6|.
CATLKASGANVLTF
TGTGCCACCTTGAAAGCCTCTGGGGCCAACGTCCTGACTTTC
>TRBV5-8|.|TRBJ2-3|.
CASSGGWGGTDTQYF
TGTGCCAGCAGTGGAGGATGGGGGGGCACAGATACGCAGTATTTT
>TRBV18|.|TRBJ1-1|.
CASSPPAVGLPEAFF
TGTGCCAGCTCACCACCTGCGGTCGGGTTACCTGAAGCTTTCTTT
>TRBV11-2|few|TRBJ1-1|.
CASSFSLGGDTEAFF
TGTGCCAGCAGCTTCAGTCTGGGAGGTGACACTGAAGCTTTCTTT
>TRBV10-3|.|TRBJ1-2|.
CAISARGPNYGYTF
TGTGCCATCAGTGCTAGGGGCCCTAACTATGGCTACACCTTC
>TRBV3-1/TRBV3-2|.|TRBJ2-7|.
CASSQGNGGYYEQYF
TGTGCCAGCAGCCAAGGAAACGGGGGATACTACGAGCAGTACTTC
>TRBV6-5|once|TRBJ1-6|.
CASSSVRNSPLHF
TGTGCCAGCAGTTCCGTGAGAAATTCACCCCTCCACTTT
>TRBV7-9|.|TRBJ1-2|.
CASSLSPDYGYTF
TGTGCCAGCAGCCTATCCCCCGACTATGGCTACACCTTC
>TRBV5-4|.|TRBJ2-1|TRBD2
CASSPSRGSDEQFF
TGTGCCAGCAGCCCCTCGCGGGGGAGCGATGAGCAGTTCTTC
>TRBV18|.|TRBJ1-1|.
CASSQTGNTEAFF
TGTGCCAGCTCACAGACAGGGAACACTGAAGCTTTCTTT
>TRBV7-3|.|TRBJ2-2|.
CASSLRGPNTGELFF
TGTGCCAGCAGCTTACGCGGGCCGAACACCGGGGAGCTGTTTTTT
>TRBV2|.|TRBJ1-1|TRBD1
CASRGDRGGGTEAFF
TGTGCCAGCAGGGGGGACAGGGGAGGGGGCACTGAAGCTTTCTTT
>TRBV5-1|.|TRBJ2-5|TRBD2
CASSLRLAGGRQETQYF
TGCGCCAGCAGCTTGCGACTAGCGGGGGGGAGACAAGAGACCCAGTACTTC
>TRBV3-1/TRBV3-2|.|TRBJ1-1|TRBD1
CASSLGQVNTEAFF
TGTGCCAGCAGCCTAGGACAGGTGAACACTGAAGCTTTCTTT
>TRBV7-9|.|TRBJ2-3|.
CASSSGSGYVSTDTQYF
TGTGCCAGCAGCTCAGGTAGCGGATACGTGAGCACAGATACGCAGTATTTT
>TRBV28|.|TRBJ2-1|TRBD2
CASSLLSGGLVNEQFF
TGTGCCAGCAGTTTATTGTCGGGAGGGCTTGTGAATGAGCAGTTCTTC
>TRBV6-2/TRBV6-3|.|TRBJ2-6|.
CASSYDTGYSGANVLTF
TGTGCCAGCAGTTACGACACCGGTTATTCTGGGGCCAACGTCCTGACTTTC
>TRBV28|.|TRBJ2-1|TRBD1
CASGYIRDSLFF
TGTGCCAGCGGATATATACGGGACAGTCTGTTCTTC
>TRBV6-2/TRBV6-3|.|TRBJ1-2|.
CASSLRGGNGYTF
TGTGCCAGCAGTCTGCGTGGAGGGAATGGCTACACCTTC
>TRBV7-2|.|TRBJ2-3|.
CASSLRGAWGQFSTDTQYF
TGTGCCAGCAGCTTAAGGGGTGCCTGGGGTCAGTTTAGCACAGATACGCAGTATTTT
>TRBV9|.|TRBJ2-3|.
CASSVDGGTDTQYF
TGTGCCAGCAGCGTAGACGGGGGCACAGATACGCAGTATTTT
>TRBV19|once|TRBJ2-7|TRBD1
CASSAGQGYEQYF
TGTGCCAGTAGTGCGGGACAGGGCTACGAGCAGTACTTC
>TRBV7-3|.|TRBJ2-1|TRBD1
CASSLGTVYSYNEQFF
TGTGCCAGCAGCTTAGGGACAGTGTACTCCTACAATGAGCAGTTCTTC
>TRBV6-2/TRBV6-3|once|TRBJ1-2|TRBD1
CASSYSTGGNYGYTF
TGTGCCAGCAGTTACTCGACAGGGGGTAACTATGGCTACACCTTC
>TRBV7-8|.|TRBJ1-2|.
CASSLEGRGRNYGYTF
TGTGCCAGCAGCTTAGAGGGGAGGGGAAGGAACTATGGCTACACCTTC
>TRBV7-8|.|TRBJ1-6|.
CASSLRDKGNSPLHF
TGTGCCAGCAGCTTACGGGACAAGGGGAATTCACCCCTCCACTTT
>TRBV6-5|.|TRBJ2-7|TRBD1
CASSRPGQVTYEQYF
TGTGCCAGCAGTCGCCCGGGACAGGTTACCTACGAGCAGTACTTC
>TRBV4-1|.|TRBJ1-1|.
CASSQERGGTEAFF
TGCGCCAGCAGCCAAGAAAGGGGCGGCACTGAAGCTTTCTTT
>TRBV19|.|TRBJ2-1|TRBD2
CASIGGLAAYNEQFF
TGTGCCAGTATAGGGGGACTAGCGGCCTACAATGAGCAGTTCTTC
>TRBV28|.|TRBJ2-7|TRBD2
CASSPPTSREQYF
TGTGCCAGCAGTCCCCCGACTAGCCGCGAGCAGTACTTC
>TRBV28|.|TRBJ2-2|.
CASLRGDTGELFF
TGTGCCAGCTTAAGGGGCGACACCGGGGAGCTGTTTTTT
>TRBV19|.|TRBJ1-2|TRBD1
CASKGQMDRDYGYTF
TGTGCCAGTAAGGGGCAGATGGACAGGGACTATGGCTACACCTTC
>TRBV28|.|TRBJ2-7|TRBD2
CASSPVLAGRYEQYF
TGTGCCAGCAGCCCCGTACTAGCGGGGCGCTACGAGCAGTACTTC
>TRBV7-9|.|TRBJ2-3|TRBD1
CASSLGTGRGDTQYF
TGTGCCAGCAGCTTAGGGACAGGTAGAGGAGATACGCAGTATTTT
>TRBV7-9|few|TRBJ2-7|.
CASSLGLGLAGAGSYEQYF
TGTGCCAGCAGCTTAGGGCTTGGGCTAGCCGGAGCTGGCTCCTACGAGCAGTACTTC
>TRBV3-1/TRBV3-2|few|TRBJ1-1|.
CASSPLATTEAFF
TGTGCCAGCAGCCCTTTAGCGACCACTGAAGCTTTCTTT
>TRBV6-5|.|TRBJ1-4|.
CASSYSTRDGEVKLFF
TGTGCCAGCAGTTACTCGACCCGGGACGGGGAGGTAAAACTGTTTTTT